One and the same sample provided the 9 T cell receptor beta chains below, sequenced in a study of CD8 T cells in ankylosing spondylitis (dated by TCRdb to about 2017). Library construction relied on 5' RACE. Sequencing instrument: Illumina HiSeq 2500. The raw public data were reprocessed by TCRdb itself: fastp quality trimming at Q25, MiXCR clonotype calling, in-frame beta chains only. Identical CDR3 protein sequences are pooled into one entry, listed with their most common genes and DNA. This sample has tens of thousands of distinct CDR3 sequences in its table, and roughly 7.9% of those were observed once. Roughly a tenth of the sample comes from the top ten. The specimen was blood, either unsorted or a sorted T cell fraction (not recorded which). These receptors all come from a male donor with ankylosing spondylitis or in good health (not recorded which).

This clonotype was counted ten times or more. The rearrangement links TRBV5-6 to TRBJ2-1; tentatively, D is TRBD1 (6 bases). Germline CDR1 is SGHDT and CDR2 is YYEEEE. There are 17 residues in the CDR3. V lost 1 base and J lost 0, with 14 bases in between. The CDR3 DNA is TGTGCCAGCAGCTTGAGAGGGACACGGAGCTCCTACAATGAGCAGTTCTTC. It encodes CASSLRGTRSSYNEQFF.

The chain recombines TRBV2 with TRBJ1-2; a weak D match, TRBD1 (6 bases). Trimming pared 4 bases from V and 4 bases from J, leaving 13 bases between. Germline V CDR1 and CDR2: SNHLY, FYNNEI. The CDR3 contains 14 residues. CDR3 amino acids: CASSVRGRGYGYTF. For the CDR3, the DNA is TGTGCCAGCAGTGTCCGGGGGCGCGGCTATGGCTACACCTTC.

Many counts were recorded for this clonotype. This sequence joins TRBV6-1 and TRBJ2-1; 12 bases align to TRBD2. This CDR3 has 15 amino acids. Trimming cost V 8 bases and J 5 bases; bases outside gene matches: 7. Germline assignment: CDR1 MNHNS and CDR2 SASEGT. The CDR3 region has the DNA TGTGCCAGCCGGCCCACTAGCGGGAGGAACAATGAGCAGTTCTTC. This sequence encodes CASRPTSGRNNEQFF.

This clonotype was recorded many times. J is TRBJ2-1 and V is TRBV12-3 or TRBV12-4; the D is unclear. The ends were cut back, 2 bases at V and 9 bases at J, with 8 bases in the middle. This CDR3 has 12 residues. The CDR3 DNA follows: TGTGCCAGCAGTTTAATGCGACTTGAGCAGTTCTTC. This translates into CASSLMRLEQFF.

As concerns this clonotype: A read error is possible here, since a much larger clone lies one base away. The J gene is TRBJ2-7, the V gene TRBV6-5; 9 nucleotides line up with TRBD1. This CDR3 region has 15 residues. Germline V gives CDR1 MNHEY, CDR2 SVGAGI. The CDR3 coding sequence is TGTGCCAGCAGTTACTTGAGGGACAGGGCATACGCGCAGTACTTC. Translation: CASSYLRDRAYAQYF.

The J gene is TRBJ2-7, the V gene TRBV20-1; no reliable D call. The germline V and J ends were trimmed by 1 base and 3 bases, with 13 bases remaining between them. The CDR3 is 14 residues long. Germline V gene sequence: CDR1 DFQATT, CDR2 SNEGSKA (reference sequence). Here the CDR3 DNA reads TGCAGTGCTAGAGGGCCTTCGCCGTACTACGAGCAGTACTTC. The encoded protein is CSARGPSPYYEQYF.

In its sample, this clonotype was seen many times. The CDR3 sequence is CASSFAVVGTQYF. CDR3 coding DNA: TGTGCCAGCAGCTTTGCGGTTGTCGGGACCCAGTACTTC. The chain links TRBV7-6 to TRBJ2-5; no definite D call. V lost 3 bases and J lost 7, with 12 bases in between. Germline V gene data show CDR1 as SGHVS and CDR2 as FNYEAQ. The CDR3 length is 13 residues.

This clonotype appeared many times. This chain connects TRBV5-1 to TRBJ2-5, with 12 bases lining up with TRBD2. The CDR3 runs 14 residues. After removal of 3 bases from V and 4 bases from J, the junction contained 1 base not matched to a gene. Per germline, CDR1 SGHRS and CDR2 YFSETQ. This chain's CDR3 is CASSSGLAGETQYF. The CDR3 nucleotides are TGCGCCAGCAGCTCGGGACTAGCGGGAGAGACCCAGTACTTC.

In this sample, this clonotype turned up a few times. The J gene is TRBJ2-2, the V gene TRBV24-1; 12 bases line up with TRBD2. V was clipped by 5 bases and J by 6 bases; unmatched bases: 9. In germline, CDR1 is KGHDR, CDR2 SFDVKD. This CDR3 is built from 17 residues. The CDR3 nucleotides are TGTGCCACCAGTGCCCCCGCTAGCGGGAGGGCCCCCGGGGAGCTGTTTTTT. Translated: CATSAPASGRAPGELFF.